The clone carrying this T cell receptor (beta chain) was detected only a few times. With 3 bases clipped from V and 2 bases from J, the junction kept 12 bases outside the gene matches. The CDR3 spans 17 residues. Germline values: CDR1 DFQATT, CDR2 SNEGSKA (reference sequence). This sample stems from a study of T-cell reconstitution after alpha-beta-depleted transplantation in children. The TCRbeta library was prepared with unique molecular identifiers. MiXCR, run by TCRdb on the PCR reads, gives a single entry per CDR3 protein. The sample consists of around 100,000 distinct CDR3 sequences, 6% of them appearing once.

The TCR sequence derives from a female patient younger than 10 who had a stem cell transplant for Fanconi anemia, so the T cells may come from the graft donor. This chain links TRBV20-1 with TRBJ2-4, with TRBD2 matching 8 bases. Sequencing was performed on PBMCs, mostly from graft donor cells, taken 60 days after TCRalphabeta/CD19-depleted stem cell transplant. The CDR3, as DNA: TGCAGTGCTAGGGAAAGTCTAGCGGGTCGGACCAAAAACATTCAGTACTTC. Its protein is CSARESLAGRTKNIQYF.